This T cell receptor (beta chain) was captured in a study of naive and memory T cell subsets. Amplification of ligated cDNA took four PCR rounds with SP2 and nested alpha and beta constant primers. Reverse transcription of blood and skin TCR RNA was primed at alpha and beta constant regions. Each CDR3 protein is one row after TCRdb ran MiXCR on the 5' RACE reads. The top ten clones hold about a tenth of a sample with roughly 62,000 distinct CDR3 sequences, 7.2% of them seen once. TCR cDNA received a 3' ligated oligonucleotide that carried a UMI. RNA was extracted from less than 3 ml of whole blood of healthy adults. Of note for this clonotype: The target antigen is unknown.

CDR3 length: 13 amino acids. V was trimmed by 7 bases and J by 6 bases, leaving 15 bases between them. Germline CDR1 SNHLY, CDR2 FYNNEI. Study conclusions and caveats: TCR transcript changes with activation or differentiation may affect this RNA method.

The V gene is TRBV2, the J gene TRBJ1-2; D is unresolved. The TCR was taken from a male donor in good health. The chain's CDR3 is CASIEPVDHGYTF. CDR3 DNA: TGTGCCAGCATTGAGCCCGTCGACCATGGCTACACCTTC.